Listed below are T cell receptor beta chains from one sample, sequenced in a study of cytomegalovirus exposure and HLA in healthy donors. The repertoire was sequenced with immunoSEQ multiplex PCR; TCRdb's copy has only in-frame clones and lacks some. The sample has roughly 62,000 clones, roughly 94% seen once. The sequenced material came from PBMCs. The receptors shown here come from a man in his late teens or twenties in good health and CMV-seronegative. CDR3s include the opening cysteine and the closing phenylalanine or tryptophan. The order of the fields is clone size, CDR3 length, J gene, V gene, D gene, CDR3 protein, CDR3 DNA. The D gene is left open where the match is weak. Clone size appears in some rows only: once, few, many, or a class for an expanded clone.

- | 17 | TRBJ2-5 | TRBV28 | TRBD2 | CASSLTSGMRAVATQYF | TGTGCCAGCAGTTTGACTAGCGGGATGAGGGCCGTTGCGACCCAGTACTTC
- | 15 | TRBJ2-3 | TRBV5-1 | TRBD1 | CASSLRTGLTDTQYF | TGCGCCAGCAGCCTACGGACAGGGTTGACAGATACGCAGTATTTT
- | 12 | TRBJ2-3 | TRBV11-2 | - | CASSPIFDTQYF | TGTGCCAGCAGCCCCATTTTCGATACGCAGTATTTT
- | 16 | TRBJ2-2 | TRBV5-5 | TRBD1 | CASSLVGGAGSGELFF | TGTGCCAGCAGCTTGGTAGGGGGCGCCGGTAGCGGGGAGCTGTTTTTT
- | 14 | TRBJ2-1 | TRBV27 | TRBD1 | CASSQDRGISEQFF | TGTGCCAGCAGCCAAGACAGGGGCATTTCGGAGCAGTTCTTC
- | 15 | TRBJ2-3 | TRBV7-9 | - | CASSLDGEGGDTQYF | TGTGCCAGCAGCTTAGACGGAGAAGGAGGAGATACGCAGTATTTT
- | 13 | TRBJ2-5 | TRBV28 | TRBD1 | CASRWTGQETQYF | TGTGCCAGCAGGTGGACAGGGCAAGAGACCCAGTACTTC
- | 13 | TRBJ1-5 | TRBV2 | TRBD1 | CASRRDRDQPQHF | TGTGCCAGCAGGAGAGACAGGGATCAGCCCCAGCATTTT
- | 14 | TRBJ2-3 | TRBV6-5 | TRBD1 | CASSNLRGTDTQYF | TGTGCCAGCAGTAACCTCAGGGGGACGGATACGCAGTATTTT
- | 17 | TRBJ2-5 | TRBV5-1 | TRBD2 | CASSYRTSGRREETQYF | TGCGCCAGCAGCTATCGGACTAGCGGGAGGAGAGAAGAGACCCAGTACTTC
- | 15 | TRBJ1-1 | TRBV28 | - | CASSLFAEPNTEAFF | TGTGCCAGCAGTTTATTTGCAGAACCGAACACTGAAGCTTTCTTT
- | 13 | TRBJ1-2 | TRBV5-4 | - | CASSLEGAHGYTF | TGTGCCAGCAGCTTGGAAGGGGCGCATGGCTACACCTTC
- | 17 | TRBJ2-1 | TRBV15 | TRBD2 | CATSRDEAGGPNNEQFF | TGTGCCACCAGCAGAGATGAGGCGGGAGGGCCAAACAATGAGCAGTTCTTC
- | 16 | TRBJ2-2 | TRBV19 | TRBD2 | CASSDLAGGNTGELFF | TGTGCCAGTAGTGACCTAGCGGGAGGAAACACCGGGGAGCTGTTTTTT
- | 16 | TRBJ2-1 | TRBV5-1 | TRBD2 | CASSLDGLAGGNEQFF | TGCGCCAGCAGCTTGGATGGCCTAGCGGGAGGTAATGAGCAGTTCTTC
- | 16 | TRBJ2-7 | TRBV21-1 | - | CASSKVVERAYYEQYF | TGTGCCAGCAGCAAAGTTGTAGAGCGGGCATACTACGAGCAGTACTTC
once | 15 | TRBJ1-2 | TRBV6-5 | TRBD1 | CASSYMGQGTGGYTF | TGTGCCAGCAGTTACATGGGACAGGGGACGGGGGGCTACACCTTC
once | 13 | TRBJ1-2 | TRBV5-6 | TRBD1 | CASSLGQGAGYTF | TGTGCCAGCAGCTTGGGTCAGGGGGCTGGCTACACCTTC
- | 15 | TRBJ1-5 | TRBV6-6 | - | CASSYSSGEDQPQHF | TGTGCCAGCAGTTACTCATCCGGGGAGGATCAGCCCCAGCATTTT
- | 15 | TRBJ2-5 | TRBV4-2 | TRBD2 | CASSQEPGRVETQYF | TGTGCCAGCAGCCAAGAACCTGGGAGGGTAGAGACCCAGTACTTC
- | 13 | TRBJ1-1 | TRBV11-3 | - | CASSQNRATEAFF | TGTGCCAGCAGCCAAAACAGGGCCACTGAAGCTTTCTTT
- | 13 | TRBJ1-5 | TRBV7-2 | - | CASSLLGDQPQHF | TGTGCCAGCAGCTTACTCGGGGATCAGCCCCAGCATTTT
- | 18 | TRBJ2-2 | TRBV5-4 | TRBD2 | CASSFMAGGPGYTGELFF | TGTGCCAGCAGCTTTATGGCGGGAGGGCCGGGGTATACCGGGGAGCTGTTTTTT
once | 16 | TRBJ1-1 | TRBV5-1 | - | CASSLSYVDRPTEAFF | TGCGCCAGCAGCTTATCGTACGTAGACAGACCCACTGAAGCTTTCTTT